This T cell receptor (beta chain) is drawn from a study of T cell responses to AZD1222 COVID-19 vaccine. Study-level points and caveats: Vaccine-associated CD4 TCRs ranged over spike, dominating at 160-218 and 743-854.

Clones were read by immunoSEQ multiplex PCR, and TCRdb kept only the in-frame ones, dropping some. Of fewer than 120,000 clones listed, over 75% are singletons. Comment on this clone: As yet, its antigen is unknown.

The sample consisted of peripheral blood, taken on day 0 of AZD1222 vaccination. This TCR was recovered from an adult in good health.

The CDR3 nucleotides are TGTGCCAGCAGTTACTTGACAGTCATGAACACTGAAGCTTTCTTT. Protein product: CASSYLTVMNTEAFF. The chain uses TRBV6-2 or TRBV6-3 and TRBJ1-1, with D perhaps matching TRBD1 (5 bases). Per the germline V gene, CDR1 is MNHEY and CDR2 is SVGEGT. The CDR3 sequence is 15 residues long. The V gene lost 1 base and the J gene lost 0 bases, with 9 bases spanning the gap.